This T cell receptor beta chain was obtained from a study of Ad26.COV2.S vaccination and SARS-CoV-2 variants. General study results and limits: Possible underestimation of total T cell responses by the TCR breadth and depth analyses was noted. It was vaccine recipients, not placebo recipients, who had the higher spike-specific TCR breadth.

A word on this clone: Its antigen remains unknown.

The table came from immunoSEQ multiplex PCR; TCRdb's copy has only in-frame clones and leaves some out. Here the sample spans roughly 330,000 clones, about nine tenths being singletons. The treatment here: some 20 received Ad26.COV2.S at low or high dose, single or two shots; about 5 received placebo; per-sample allocation not given. Collection of the samples took place on day 63 after the first injection of vaccine or placebo. An Ad26 vector that expressed Wuhan-strain SARS-CoV-2 spike constituted the vaccine. The sequence was collected from a person between 18 and 65 years old who received the Ad26.COV2.S COVID-19 vaccine or a placebo. This material consisted of peripheral blood, taken in a trial of Ad26.COV2.S vaccine versus placebo.

CDR3 protein: CASSLANVGQRTDTQYF. The CDR3 DNA is TGTGCCAGCAGCTTAGCCAATGTTGGACAGCGCACAGATACGCAGTATTTT. The rearrangement uses TRBV7-9 and TRBJ2-3; TRBD1 is a possible D gene (6 bases). Trimming took off 0 bases at V and 1 base at J, with 14 bases between the two ends. This CDR3 has 17 residues. Germline assignment: CDR1 SEHNR and CDR2 FQNEAQ (reference sequence).